One and the same sample provided the 16 T cell receptor beta chains below, sequenced in a study of blood T cell repertoires in COVID-19. Generated by immunoSEQ multiplex PCR, the TCRdb table keeps only in-frame clones and is missing some. Of more than 100,000 clones detected, over 65% appear once; the ten largest clones hold approximately 0.86%. The sequenced sample was peripheral blood. Receptors originate from a human donor with acute or convalescent COVID-19. The donor label of this sample is uncertain.

In the case of this clone: Relative to the germline gene, one junction end is altered; a read error may explain this. This chain links TRBV7-7 with TRBJ1-6; D uncertain. CDR1 and CDR2 from the germline V gene are SSHAT and FNYEAQ (reference sequence). The CDR3 is 16 amino acids. CDR3 loop: CASSFVATVGNSPLHF. Here the CDR3 DNA reads TGTGCTAGCAGCTTCGTAGCAACGGTTGGTAATTCACCCCTCCACTTT.

The chain joins TRBV6-1 to TRBJ2-5; TRBD2 matches 9 bases. The CDR3 runs to 17 residues. Looked up from germline, CDR1 is MNHNS and CDR2 is SASEGT. V trimming: 0 bases; J trimming: 6 bases; junction bases outside the gene matches: 11. Written as DNA, the CDR3 is TGTGCCAGCAGTGAAGCAAGGGGGACTAGCAGATTGAAGACCCAGTACTTC. It specifies CASSEARGTSRLKTQYF.

The chain uses TRBV6-5 and TRBJ1-2, with D possibly TRBD1 on 5 matching bases. The CDR3 is 14 amino acids. With 2 bases removed from V and 5 bases from J, the gap between germline ends came to 12 bases. Germline V gene sequence: CDR1 MNHEY, CDR2 SVGAGI. In DNA form, the CDR3 reads TGTGCCAGCAGTTACGGCGGGGGTGAATATGGCTACACCTTC. Encoded protein: CASSYGGGEYGYTF.

This chain connects TRBV7-8 to TRBJ1-2, with TRBD1 matching over 10 bases. Looked up from germline, CDR1 is SGHVS and CDR2 is FQNEAQ. CDR3 length equals 16 residues. Trimming at V came to 4 bases and at J to 4 bases, leaving 9 bases not matched to a gene. CDR3 sequence (DNA): TGTGCCAGCAGCTCCGTCGGGGGGGACAGGGGCTATGGCTACACCTTC. It translates to CASSSVGGDRGYGYTF.

The table lists this clone with a few counts. The chain carries TRBV11-2 and TRBJ2-5; D is possibly TRBD1 (5 bases). V dropped 1 base and J dropped 9 bases, with 9 bases sitting between them. From germline, CDR1 is SGHAT and CDR2 FQNNGV. The CDR3 runs 12 residues. The CDR3 sequence is CASSLVLGAQYF. The CDR3, as DNA: TGTGCCAGCAGCTTAGTGTTAGGGGCCCAGTACTTC.

This clone was picked up a small number of times. The chain is built from TRBV29-1 and TRBJ2-3; D perhaps matches TRBD1 (6 bases). Germline V gene sequence: CDR1 SQVTM, CDR2 ANQGSEA. The CDR3 consists of 12 residues. With 8 bases removed from V and 2 bases from J, the gap between germline ends came to 11 bases. The CDR3 spells CSIGGDTDTQYF. The CDR3 nucleotides are TGCAGCATAGGGGGAGACACAGATACGCAGTATTTT.

The chain combines TRBV4-2 with TRBJ2-5; the D gene is possibly TRBD2 (6 bases). The germline V gene has CDR1 LGHNA and CDR2 YNFKEQ. CDR3 size: 14 residues. The V gene lost 0 bases and the J gene lost 5 bases, with 10 bases spanning the gap. The DNA for the CDR3 is TGTGCCAGCAGCCAAGATTGGGGGACTGAGACCCAGTACTTC. It specifies CASSQDWGTETQYF.

CDR3 in DNA: TGTGCCATCAGTGCAACAGGGCCCGGGGCCAACGTCCTGACTTTC. Translating it yields CAISATGPGANVLTF. The genes are TRBV10-3 and TRBJ2-6; tentatively, D is TRBD1 (6 bases). This CDR3 region has 15 residues. Trimming left V 4 bases short and J 4 bases short, with 11 bases between. The germline CDR1 and CDR2 sequences are ENHRY and SYGVKD.

V usage is TRBV28 and J usage is TRBJ2-2; 8 bases agree with TRBD2. CDR1 MDHEN and CDR2 SYDVKM come from the germline V gene. The CDR3 runs to 15 residues. V lost 2 bases to trimming and J lost 1 base; unmatched junction nucleotides: 0. The CDR3 protein is CASSLAGGNTGELFF. The CDR3 DNA reads TGTGCCAGCAGTTTAGCGGGGGGGAACACCGGGGAGCTGTTTTTT.

The V gene is TRBV2, the J gene TRBJ2-5, with D possibly matching TRBD2 (6 bases). The CDR3 has 14 residues. Trimming shortened V by 0 bases and J by 4 bases, and 9 bases separated the two germline ends. Per the germline V gene, CDR1 is SNHLY and CDR2 is FYNNEI. The CDR3 loop is CASSEARGTETQYF. The DNA of the CDR3 is TGTGCCAGCAGTGAAGCCCGGGGGACAGAGACCCAGTACTTC.

The CDR3 DNA reads TGTGCCAGCAGCTTAGTCGCGGGGACAGATACGCAGTATTTT. This gives the protein CASSLVAGTDTQYF. The rearrangement joins TRBV7-8 to TRBJ2-3, with D maybe TRBD2 (6 bases). CDR3 length equals 14 residues. The V gene lost 1 base and the J gene lost 3 bases, with 8 bases spanning the gap. The germline V gene encodes CDR1 SGHVS and CDR2 FQNEAQ.

The DNA for the CDR3 is TGTGCCAGCAGCCAAGGGAGGTGGAGGGCTGAAGCTTTCTTT. This translates into CASSQGRWRAEAFF. The chain couples TRBV14 to TRBJ1-1; D gene uncertain. The CDR3 covers 14 residues. Between the trimmed V and J ends, which lost 1 base and 6 bases, there was a span of 12 bases. CDR1 and CDR2 from the germline V gene are SGHDN and FVKESK.

The chain links TRBV29-1 to TRBJ2-2; possibly TRBD1 for D (5 bases). The CDR3 is 13 residues long. Trimming cost V 7 bases and J 1 base, with 10 bases left between them. Looked up from germline, CDR1 is SQVTM and CDR2 is ANQGSEA. The CDR3 reads CSAGAENTGELFF. The DNA for the CDR3 is TGCAGCGCTGGGGCGGAGAACACCGGGGAGCTGTTTTTT.

The J gene is TRBJ1-6, the V gene TRBV28; tentatively, D is TRBD1 (5 bases). This CDR3 has 15 residues. V lost 7 bases and J 4 bases, leaving 14 bases between the germline ends. Germline CDR1 reads MDHEN; CDR2 reads SYDVKM. The CDR3 bases are TGTGCCAGCAATCAAGCGCGGGGGTATAATTCACCCCTCCACTTT. As protein: CASNQARGYNSPLHF.

This chain uses TRBV29-1 with TRBJ1-3; TRBD1 matches at 8 bases. The CDR3 spans 15 residues. Germline loops: CDR1 SQVTM, CDR2 ANQGSEA. V lost 1 base and J lost 2; bases outside the gene matches: 4. The CDR3 DNA is TGCAGCGTTGAAGCAGCAGGGGGCCCTGGAAACACCATATATTTT. It encodes CSVEAAGGPGNTIYF. The variable domain in full, with the rest retrieved from reference TRBV29-1 and TRBJ1-3, is SAVISQKPSRDICQRGTSLTIQCQVDSQVTMMFWYRQQPGQSLTLIATANQGSEATYESGFVIDKFPISRPNLTFSTLTVSNMSPEDSSIYLCSVEAAGGPGNTIYFGEGSWLTVV.

The chain joins TRBV9 to TRBJ2-6; 8 bases align to TRBD1. CDR1 and CDR2 (germline): SGDLS, YYNGEE. Unmatched junction bases numbered 5, after V lost 3 bases and J lost 3 bases. The CDR3 runs 16 residues. Here the CDR3 DNA reads TGTGCCAGCAGCGGCCAGGGGGCTGGTGGGGCCAACGTCCTGACTTTC. It translates to CASSGQGAGGANVLTF.